The 4 T cell receptor beta chains below were found in one sample sequenced in a study of blood T cell repertoires in COVID-19. Method: immunoSEQ multiplex PCR; TCRdb's copy keeps in-frame clones and lacks some. The sample has some 290,000 clones, approximately 82% seen once. The specimen sequenced was peripheral blood. Receptors were obtained from a man in his 60s who had recovered from COVID-19.

This clone was found a few times. This sequence joins TRBV6-6 and TRBJ2-7; 12 nucleotides match TRBD2. CDR1 and CDR2 from the germline V gene are MNHNY and SVGAGI (reference sequence). V was clipped by 6 bases and J by 2 bases; unmatched bases: 20. The CDR3 spans 20 residues. DNA for the CDR3: TGTGCCAGCAGCTCCTCACAACTAGCGGGAGGAGGAATTAGTACCTACGAGCAGTACTTC. Protein: CASSSSQLAGGGISTYEQYF.

The table lists this clone with a few counts. V usage is TRBV12-3 or TRBV12-4 and J usage is TRBJ2-1, with D perhaps matching TRBD2 (6 bases). This CDR3 spans 11 amino acids. Between the trimmed V and J ends, which lost 5 bases and 9 bases, there was a span of 8 bases. CDR3 bases: TGTGCCAGCAGTGGGGACTTTGAGCAGTTCTTC. Its protein is CASSGDFEQFF.

The chain recombines TRBV11-3 with TRBJ2-5, with a tentative D call TRBD2 (6 bases). Looked up from germline, CDR1 is SGHNT and CDR2 is YENEEA. The CDR3 is made up of 12 amino acids. The ends were cut back, 6 bases at V and 6 bases at J, with 11 bases in the middle. The CDR3 sequence: CASRGRDQTQYF. As DNA, the CDR3 is TGTGCCAGCAGAGGGCGGGACCAGACCCAGTACTTC.

This chain connects TRBV18 to TRBJ2-7, with 9 nucleotides matching TRBD1. V lost 6 bases to trimming and J lost 1 base; unmatched junction nucleotides: 4. The CDR3 spans 14 residues. In germline, CDR1 is KGHSH, CDR2 LQKENI. The CDR3 nucleotides read TGTGCCAGCTCCCCCGGGACAGGGTCCTACGAGCAGTACTTC. As protein: CASSPGTGSYEQYF.